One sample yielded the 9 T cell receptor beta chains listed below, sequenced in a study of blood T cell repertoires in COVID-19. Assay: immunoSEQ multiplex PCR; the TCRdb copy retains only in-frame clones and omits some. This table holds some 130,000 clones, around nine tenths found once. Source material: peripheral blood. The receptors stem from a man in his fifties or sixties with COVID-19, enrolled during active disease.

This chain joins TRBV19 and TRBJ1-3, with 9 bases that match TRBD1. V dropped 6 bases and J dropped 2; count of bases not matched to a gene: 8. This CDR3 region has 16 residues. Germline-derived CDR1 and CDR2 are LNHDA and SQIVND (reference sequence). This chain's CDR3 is CASRLTGQGAGNTIYF. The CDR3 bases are TGTGCCAGTAGGCTGACGGGACAGGGAGCTGGAAACACCATATATTTT.

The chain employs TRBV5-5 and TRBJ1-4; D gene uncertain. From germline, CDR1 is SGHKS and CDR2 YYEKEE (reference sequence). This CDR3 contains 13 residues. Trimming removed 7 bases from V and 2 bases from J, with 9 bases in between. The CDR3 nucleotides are TGTGCCAGCTCCGGGAATACTAATGAAAAACTGTTTTTT. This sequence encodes CASSGNTNEKLFF.

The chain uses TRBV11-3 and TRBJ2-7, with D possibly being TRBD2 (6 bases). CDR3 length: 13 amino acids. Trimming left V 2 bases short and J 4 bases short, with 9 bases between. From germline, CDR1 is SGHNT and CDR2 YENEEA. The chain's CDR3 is CASSLSGGYEQYF. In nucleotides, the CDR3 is TGTGCCAGCAGCTTAAGTGGGGGGTACGAGCAGTACTTC. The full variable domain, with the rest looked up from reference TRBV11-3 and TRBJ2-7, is EAGVVQSPRYKIIEKKQPVAFWCNPISGHNTLYWYLQNLGQGPELLIRYENEEAVDDSQLPKDRFSAERLKGVDSTLKIQPAELGDSAVYLCASSLSGGYEQYFGPGTRLTVT.

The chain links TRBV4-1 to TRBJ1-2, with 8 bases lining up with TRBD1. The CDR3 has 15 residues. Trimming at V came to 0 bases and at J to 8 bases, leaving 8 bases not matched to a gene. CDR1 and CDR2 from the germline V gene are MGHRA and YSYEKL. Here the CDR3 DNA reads TGCGCCAGCAGCCAAGAGACAGGGGCCGGAGGGGGCTACACCTTC. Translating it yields CASSQETGAGGGYTF.

Written as DNA, the CDR3 is TGTGCCAGCAGGGCGGGACTAGCTCAAGATACGCAGTATTTT. It yields the protein CASRAGLAQDTQYF. This sequence joins TRBV2 and TRBJ2-3, with TRBD2 matching over 9 bases. Germline V CDR1 and CDR2: SNHLY, FYNNEI. The CDR3 extends over 14 amino acids. J was trimmed by 5 bases and V by 6 bases; bases with no gene match: 6. Full variable domain (outside the CDR3, taken from reference TRBV2 and TRBJ2-3): EPEVTQTPSHQVTQMGQEVILRCVPISNHLYFYWYRQILGQKVEFLVSFYNNEISEKSEIFDDQFSVERPDGSNFTLKIRSTKLEDSAMYFCASRAGLAQDTQYFGPGTRLTVL.

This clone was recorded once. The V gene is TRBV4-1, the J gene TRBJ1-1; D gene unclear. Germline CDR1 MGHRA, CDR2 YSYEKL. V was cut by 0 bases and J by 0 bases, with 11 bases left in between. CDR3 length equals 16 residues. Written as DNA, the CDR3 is TGCGCCAGCAGCCAAGAAACACACAGCCTGAACACTGAAGCTTTCTTT. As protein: CASSQETHSLNTEAFF.

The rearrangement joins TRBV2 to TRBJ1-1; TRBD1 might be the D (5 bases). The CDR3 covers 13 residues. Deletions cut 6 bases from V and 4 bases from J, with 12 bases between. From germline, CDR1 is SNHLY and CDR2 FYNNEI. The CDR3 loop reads CASRGDSSTEAFF. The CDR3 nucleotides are TGTGCCAGCAGAGGGGATTCGAGCACTGAAGCTTTCTTT.

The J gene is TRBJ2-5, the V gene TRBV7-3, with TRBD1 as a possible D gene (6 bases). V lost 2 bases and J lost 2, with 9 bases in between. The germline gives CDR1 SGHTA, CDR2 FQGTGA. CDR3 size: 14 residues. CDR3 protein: CASSLYGQQETQYF. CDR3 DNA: TGTGCCAGCAGCTTATATGGACAGCAAGAGACCCAGTACTTC.

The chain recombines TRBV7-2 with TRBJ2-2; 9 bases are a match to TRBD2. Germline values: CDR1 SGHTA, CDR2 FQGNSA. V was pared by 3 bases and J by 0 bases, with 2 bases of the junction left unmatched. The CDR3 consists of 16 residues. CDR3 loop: CASSFSSGANTGELFF. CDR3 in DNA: TGTGCCAGCAGCTTTTCTAGCGGGGCGAACACCGGGGAGCTGTTTTTT.